A selection of T cell receptor beta chains follows, all from one sample in a study of patients and donors after allogeneic stem cell transplantation. A single record per CDR3 protein comes from TCRdb applying MiXCR to the RT-PCR reads. Among approximately 200,000 distinct CDR3 sequences listed, 35% to 45% were seen once. Sequencing was done on a sample of blood, either unsorted or a sorted T cell fraction (not recorded which). The receptors shown here come from a human donor who was either an allogeneic HSCT recipient or a stem cell or donor lymphocyte infusion donor (not recorded which). It is not recorded whose cells these are; they may come from a transplant donor. Each CDR3 is given with its conserved first and last residue. A D gene is named only where the DNA matches it firmly. Size is omitted from some rows. Given values are once, few, many or a class for expanded clones.

TRBJ1-2	many	TRBV3-1	13	.	CASSPWTQAGYTF	TGTGCCAGCAGCCCTTGGACGCAGGCGGGCTACACCTTC
TRBJ2-1	few	TRBV15	15	TRBD1	CATSRGQGTYNEQFF	TGTGCCACCAGCAGAGGACAGGGGACCTACAATGAGCAGTTCTTC
TRBJ2-1	few	TRBV12-3/TRBV12-4	17	TRBD2	CASSFWELGLANNEQFF	TGTGCCAGCAGTTTTTGGGAGTTGGGACTAGCTAACAATGAGCAGTTCTTC
TRBJ1-5	few	TRBV20-1	13	.	CSARFEGDQPQHF	TGCAGTGCTAGATTCGAGGGGGACCAGCCCCAGCATTTT
TRBJ1-5	few	TRBV20-1	13	.	CSVYDSSNQPQHF	TGCAGTGTTTACGACAGTAGCAATCAGCCCCAGCATTTT
TRBJ1-2	.	TRBV5-6	14	TRBD1	CASSFGQGEYGYTF	TGTGCCAGCAGCTTTGGACAGGGGGAATATGGCTACACCTTC
TRBJ2-5	.	TRBV24-1	16	.	CATSDFSLAAGETQYF	TGTGCCACCAGTGATTTTTCCCTCGCCGCGGGGGAGACCCAGTACTTC
TRBJ1-3	.	TRBV29-1	13	.	CSVSLVGGNTIYF	TGCAGCGTTAGCCTCGTCGGAGGAAACACCATATATTTT
TRBJ1-2	.	TRBV7-9	13	.	CASSPASYYGYTF	TGTGCCAGCAGCCCCGCGAGCTACTATGGCTACACCTTC
TRBJ1-1	.	TRBV11-2	14	.	CASSPPSGWPEAFF	TGTGCCAGCAGCCCCCCGTCAGGGTGGCCTGAAGCTTTCTTT
TRBJ1-1	.	TRBV18	15	TRBD1	CASSPTLDRAGDAFF	TGTGCCAGCTCACCTACCCTTGACAGGGCCGGAGATGCTTTCTTT
TRBJ2-4	once	TRBV11-2	13	.	CASMGESKNIQYF	TGTGCCAGCATGGGAGAATCCAAAAACATTCAGTACTTC
TRBJ1-1	.	TRBV30	13	.	CAYYWGSNTEAFF	TGTGCCTACTACTGGGGGTCCAACACTGAAGCTTTCTTT
TRBJ1-4	.	TRBV12-3/TRBV12-4	14	.	CASSLGQPGKKLFF	TGTGCCAGCAGTTTGGGGCAGCCCGGAAAAAAACTGTTTTTT
TRBJ1-6	.	TRBV4-1	17	.	CASSQMDWSSYNSPLHF	TGCGCCAGCAGCCAAATGGACTGGAGCTCCTATAATTCACCCCTCCACTTT
TRBJ1-1	.	TRBV5-1	14	.	CASSFWEGQTEAFF	TGCGCCAGCAGCTTTTGGGAGGGGCAGACTGAAGCTTTCTTT
TRBJ1-2	.	TRBV5-5	15	.	CASSWEAGQLYGYTF	TGTGCCAGCAGCTGGGAGGCAGGGCAGCTCTATGGCTACACCTTC
TRBJ1-3	few	TRBV7-2	14	.	CASSFVGSGNTIYF	TGTGCCAGCAGCTTTGTTGGCTCTGGAAACACCATATATTTT
TRBJ1-3	.	TRBV12-3/TRBV12-4	16	TRBD1	CASSPTGGLAGNTIYF	TGTGCCAGCAGTCCGACAGGGGGATTGGCTGGAAACACCATATATTTT
TRBJ1-2	.	TRBV25-1	15	.	CASSEFGGSYYGYTF	TGTGCCAGCAGTGAATTTGGGGGGTCATACTATGGCTACACCTTC
TRBJ1-2	few	TRBV28	14	TRBD1	CASSRRQGQVGYTF	TGTGCCAGCAGTCGAAGACAGGGGCAAGTTGGCTACACCTTC
TRBJ2-7	once	TRBV29-1	12	TRBD1	CSAGTGSYEQYF	TGCAGCGCTGGGACAGGTTCCTACGAGCAGTACTTC
TRBJ2-2	.	TRBV7-9	15	.	CASSVRPRNTGELFF	TGTGCCAGCAGCGTAAGACCGCGGAACACCGGGGAGCTGTTTTTT
TRBJ1-2	.	TRBV15	17	.	CATSREGGTPGDYGYTF	TGTGCCACCAGCAGGGAGGGGGGGACACCCGGGGACTATGGCTACACCTTC
TRBJ2-2	.	TRBV6-2/TRBV6-3	11	.	CASSRTWELFF	TGTGCCAGCAGTCGAACCTGGGAGCTGTTTTTT
TRBJ2-7	.	TRBV12-2	15	.	CASRPTGRSSYEQYF	TGTGCAAGTCGCCCAACGGGACGAAGCTCCTACGAGCAGTACTTC
TRBJ1-5	.	TRBV15	16	TRBD1	CATSRDQGAGGQPQHF	TGTGCCACCAGCAGAGATCAGGGGGCGGGAGGTCAGCCCCAGCATTTT
TRBJ1-3	few	TRBV12-3/TRBV12-4	16	TRBD1	CASNLPPGTAGNTIYF	TGTGCCAGCAACCTCCCCCCCGGGACAGCGGGAAACACCATATATTTT
TRBJ1-5	.	TRBV7-9	15	.	CASSSGLESNQPQHF	TGTGCCAGCAGCTCGGGACTTGAGAGCAATCAGCCCCAGCATTTT
TRBJ1-5	.	TRBV4-3	17	TRBD1	CASSQRQGPGGDQPQHF	TGCGCCAGCAGCCAGAGACAGGGGCCGGGGGGGGATCAGCCCCAGCATTTT
TRBJ2-1	.	TRBV11-2	13	.	CASGLSSYNEQFF	TGTGCCAGCGGGCTGAGCTCCTACAATGAGCAGTTCTTC
TRBJ2-3	.	TRBV10-3	12	.	CAIGGGADTQYF	TGTGCCATCGGGGGCGGCGCAGATACGCAGTATTTT
TRBJ1-1	few	TRBV12-3/TRBV12-4	14	.	CASTVLTTNTEAFF	TGTGCCAGCACTGTATTGACAACTAACACTGAAGCTTTCTTT
TRBJ2-7	few	TRBV20-1	14	.	CSARVQGGSYEQYF	TGCAGTGCTAGAGTACAGGGAGGCTCCTACGAGCAGTACTTC
TRBJ1-2	.	TRBV5-1	15	TRBD1	CASSGDRLGNYGYTF	TGCGCCAGCAGCGGGGACAGGTTGGGCAACTATGGCTACACCTTC
TRBJ1-1	few	TRBV4-2	15	.	CASSKRAILNTEAFF	TGTGCCAGCAGCAAAAGAGCGATTTTGAACACTGAAGCTTTCTTT